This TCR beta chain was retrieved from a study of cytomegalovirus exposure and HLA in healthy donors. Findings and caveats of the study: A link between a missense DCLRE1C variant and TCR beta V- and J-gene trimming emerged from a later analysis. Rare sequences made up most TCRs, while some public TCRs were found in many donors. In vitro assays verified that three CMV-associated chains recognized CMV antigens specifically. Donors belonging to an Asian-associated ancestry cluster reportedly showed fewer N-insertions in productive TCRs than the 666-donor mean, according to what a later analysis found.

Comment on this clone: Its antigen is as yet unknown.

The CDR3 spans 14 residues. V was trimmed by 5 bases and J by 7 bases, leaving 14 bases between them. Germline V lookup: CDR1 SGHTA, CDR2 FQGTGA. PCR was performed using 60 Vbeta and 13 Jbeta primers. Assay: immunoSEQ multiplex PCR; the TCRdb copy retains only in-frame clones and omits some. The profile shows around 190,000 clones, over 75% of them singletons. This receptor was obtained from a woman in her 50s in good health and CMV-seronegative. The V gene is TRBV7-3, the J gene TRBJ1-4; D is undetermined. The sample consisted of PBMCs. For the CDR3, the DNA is TGTGCCAGCAGCCCAACCGGAGGTGGTGAAAAACTGTTTTTT. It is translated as CASSPTGGGEKLFF.